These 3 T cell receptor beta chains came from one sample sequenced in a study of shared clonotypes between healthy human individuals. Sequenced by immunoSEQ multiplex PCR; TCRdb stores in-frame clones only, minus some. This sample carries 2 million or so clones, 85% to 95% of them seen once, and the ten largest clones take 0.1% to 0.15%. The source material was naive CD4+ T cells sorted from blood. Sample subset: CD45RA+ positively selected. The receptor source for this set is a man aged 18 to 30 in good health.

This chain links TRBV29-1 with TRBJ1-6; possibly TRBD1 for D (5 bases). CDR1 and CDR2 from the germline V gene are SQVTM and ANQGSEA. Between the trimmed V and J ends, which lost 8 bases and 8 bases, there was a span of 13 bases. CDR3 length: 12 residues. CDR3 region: CSPRGGDSPLHF. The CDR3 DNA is TGCAGCCCTCGGGGGGGGGATTCACCCCTCCACTTT.

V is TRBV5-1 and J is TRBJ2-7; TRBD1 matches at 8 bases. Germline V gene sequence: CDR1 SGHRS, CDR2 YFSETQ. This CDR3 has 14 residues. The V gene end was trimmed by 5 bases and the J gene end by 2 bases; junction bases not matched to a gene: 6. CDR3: CASSRTGLPYEQYF. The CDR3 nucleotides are TGCGCCAGCAGTAGGACAGGGCTTCCCTACGAGCAGTACTTC. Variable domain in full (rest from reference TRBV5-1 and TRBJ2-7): KAGVTQTPRYLIKTRGQQVTLSCSPISGHRSVSWYQQTPGQGLQFLFEYFSETQRNKGNFPGRFSGRQFSNSRSEMNVSTLELGDSALYLCASSRTGLPYEQYFGPGTRLTVT.

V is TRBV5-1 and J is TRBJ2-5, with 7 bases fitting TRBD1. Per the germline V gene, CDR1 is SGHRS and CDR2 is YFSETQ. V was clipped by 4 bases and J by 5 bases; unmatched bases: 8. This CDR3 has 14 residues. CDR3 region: CASSATGVGETQYF. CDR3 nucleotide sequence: TGCGCCAGCAGCGCCACAGGGGTTGGTGAGACCCAGTACTTC.